One sample yielded the 21 T cell receptor beta chains listed below, sequenced in a study of T cells in Graves' hyperthyroidism and ophthalmopathy. The TCR beta CDR3 regions underwent amplification using RNA transcripts as the source. HTBI primers were employed in a first-round RT-PCR of the TCR CDR3. TCRdb used MiXCR to reprocess the multiplex PCR reads, holding one entry per CDR3 protein. The sample has 250,000 to 300,000 distinct CDR3 sequences, roughly 19% seen once. Sequenced material: blood. The receptors stem from a man aged 45 to 65 with Graves' ophthalmopathy.

The table lists this clonotype with a few counts. A much larger clone lies one base from this, so it may be a read error. The J gene is TRBJ2-3, the V gene TRBV7-2; 13 bases match TRBD2. This CDR3 region has 16 residues. CDR1 SGHTA and CDR2 FQGNSA come from the germline V gene. The CDR3 DNA reads as TGTGCCGGCAGCTTATGGACTAGCGGGAGAGGAGATACGCAGTATTTT. As protein: CAGSLWTSGRGDTQYF.

About this clonotype itself: Given a much more abundant clone one base away, this may be a read error. Written as DNA, the CDR3 is TGTGCCAGCAGTTTAACCGGGAAGAGCACAGATAAGCAGTATTTT. It is translated as CASSLTGKSTDKQYF. V gene TRBV12-3 or TRBV12-4 combines with J gene TRBJ2-3; tentative D call: TRBD2 (5 bases). The CDR3 is 15 amino acids.

This clonotype came up many times. This chain uses TRBV12-3 or TRBV12-4 with TRBJ2-3, with unresolved D. The CDR3 runs 14 residues. V dropped 4 bases and J dropped 0 bases, with 8 bases sitting between them. The CDR3 is CASSSVGSTDTQYF. CDR3 DNA: TGTGCCAGCAGTTCTGTGGGAAGCACAGATACGCAGTATTTT.

This clonotype was found many times. The CDR3 protein is CASSTTRWTGATYNEQFF. The CDR3 DNA follows: TGTGCCAGCAGCACTACCCGATGGACAGGGGCGACCTACAATGAGCAGTTCTTC. The V gene is TRBV28, the J gene TRBJ2-1; 9 bases agree with TRBD1. Germline loops: CDR1 MDHEN, CDR2 SYDVKM. The CDR3 is made up of 18 amino acids. The V and J ends lost 6 bases and 2 bases, in that order; junction bases with no gene match: 14.

With regard to this clonotype: No conserved phenylalanine or tryptophan ends this CDR3, so it is likely a read error. V is TRBV11-2 and J is TRBJ2-5; the D is unclear. Germline-derived CDR1 and CDR2 are SGHAT and FQNNGV. The germline V and J ends were trimmed by 1 base and 5 bases, with 8 bases remaining between them. The CDR3 loop spans 13 amino acids. The CDR3 sequence is CASSLGVLETQYL. CDR3 DNA sequence: TGTGCCAGCAGCTTAGGGGTATTGGAGACCCAGTACCTC.

This clonotype occurred many times. The J gene is TRBJ2-7, the V gene TRBV11-2; D is possibly TRBD1 or TRBD2 (5 bases each). The V gene lost 1 base and the J gene lost 2 bases, with 12 bases spanning the gap. CDR3 length: 15 amino acids. CDR1 is SGHAT and CDR2 is FQNNGV in the germline V gene. The CDR3 loop is CASSLGPGLTYEQYF. The CDR3 DNA sequence: TGTGCCAGCAGCTTAGGTCCGGGGCTAACCTACGAGCAGTACTTC.

The rearrangement uses TRBV7-9 and TRBJ2-3; D possibly corresponds to TRBD2 (6 bases). The V end was cut by 1 base, the J end by 2 bases, with 10 bases between. Germline CDR1 and CDR2: SEHNR and FQNEAQ (reference sequence). There are 15 residues in the CDR3. CDR3 nucleotide sequence: TGTGCCAGCAGCTTAGGGACTACCGCCACAGATACGCAGTATTTT. As protein: CASSLGTTATDTQYF.

This clonotype was recorded at least ten times. CDR3 nucleotide sequence: TGTGCCAGCAGCTTAGCGAGGTCTAGCGGACCCTACGAGCAGTACTTC. Translated, it gives CASSLARSSGPYEQYF. This chain joins TRBV11-1 and TRBJ2-7, with 7 bases matching TRBD2. Germline values: CDR1 SGHAT, CDR2 FQDESV (reference sequence). After removal of 0 bases from V and 2 bases from J, the junction contained 7 bases not matched to a gene. The CDR3 sequence is 16 residues long.

The V and J genes are TRBV20-1 and TRBJ2-6, with D uncertain. The CDR3 covers 15 residues. Trimming took 5 bases from V and 0 from J, leaving 11 bases between them. Germline CDR1 is DFQATT and CDR2 is SNEGSKA (reference sequence). The CDR3 protein is CSAPDLNSGANVLTF. Written as DNA, the CDR3 is TGCAGTGCTCCCGACTTGAACTCTGGGGCCAACGTCCTGACTTTC.

This clonotype was detected only a few times. J is TRBJ2-1 and V is TRBV24-1, with D possibly being TRBD2 (6 bases). Germline CDR1 is KGHDR and CDR2 is SFDVKD. CDR3 size: 14 residues. V was pared by 4 bases and J by 12 bases, with 18 bases between. The DNA of the CDR3 is TGTGCCACCAGTGACCCCCCGGACGGAGGGGCGCAGTTCTTC. Translation: CATSDPPDGGAQFF.

The sample holds a few counts of this clonotype. The V gene is TRBV14, the J gene TRBJ2-1; D not certain. CDR3 size: 14 residues. V lost 3 bases, J lost 0 bases, and 6 bases lay in between. From germline, CDR1 is SGHDN and CDR2 FVKESK. CDR3 sequence: CASSQTRSYNEQFF. CDR3 bases: TGTGCCAGCAGCCAGACCCGCTCCTACAATGAGCAGTTCTTC.

This clonotype was seen at least ten times. V is TRBV20-1 and J is TRBJ2-7; D possibly corresponds to TRBD1 (6 bases). Germline values: CDR1 DFQATT, CDR2 SNEGSKA (reference sequence). The V end was cut by 3 bases, the J end by 4 bases, with 10 bases between. CDR3 length: 12 amino acids. The CDR3: CSASQGKYEQYF. The CDR3 DNA reads as TGCAGTGCTAGCCAGGGGAAGTACGAGCAGTACTTC.

This clonotype was found a few times. V gene TRBV27 combines with J gene TRBJ2-7; 12 bases line up with TRBD2. Germline loops: CDR1 MNHEY, CDR2 SMNVEV (reference sequence). This CDR3 region has 14 residues. Unmatched junction bases numbered 6, after V lost 5 bases and J lost 7 bases. As DNA, the CDR3 is TGTGCCAGCAGTCTAGCGGGAGGGCCCGGGGAGCAGTACTTC. Translating it yields CASSLAGGPGEQYF.

This clonotype was recorded many times. The chain carries TRBV18 and TRBJ1-1; 7 nucleotides line up with TRBD1. The junction had 5 bases not matched to a gene; V was cut back by 6 bases and J by 1 base. The CDR3 is made up of 14 amino acids. CDR1 KGHSH and CDR2 LQKENI come from the germline V gene. Here the CDR3 reads CASSLDRANTEAFF. The CDR3 DNA sequence: TGTGCCAGCTCCCTCGACAGGGCGAACACTGAAGCTTTCTTT.

This clonotype occurred many times. The chain has TRBV7-2 and TRBJ2-7; no reliable D call. From germline, CDR1 is SGHTA and CDR2 FQGNSA. The V end was cut by 6 bases, the J end by 2 bases, with 5 bases between. The CDR3 runs 11 residues. The CDR3 region has the DNA TGTGCCAGCAGTGTCACCTACGAGCAGTACTTC. Translating it yields CASSVTYEQYF.

This chain connects TRBV5-6 to TRBJ2-7; 8 bases align to TRBD2. Germline CDR1 and CDR2: SGHDT and YYEEEE. The CDR3 contains 16 residues. Unmatched junction bases numbered 14, after V lost 2 bases and J lost 7 bases. The CDR3 protein is CASSLRLARGGEEQYF. For the CDR3, the DNA is TGTGCCAGCAGCTTACGACTAGCGAGGGGGGGGGAGGAGCAGTACTTC.

V is TRBV10-3 and J is TRBJ2-2; 7 bases line up with TRBD1. V gave up 9 bases and J gave up 0 bases; unmatched junction bases: 4. CDR1 ENHRY and CDR2 SYGVKD come from the germline V gene. This CDR3 is built from 14 residues. This CDR3 reads CAIRGTANTGELFF. DNA of the CDR3: TGTGCCATAAGAGGGACAGCGAACACCGGGGAGCTGTTTTTT.

The chain is built from TRBV6-1 and TRBJ1-2; 8 bases agree with TRBD1. CDR3 length: 12 residues. Per the germline V gene, CDR1 is MNHNS and CDR2 is SASEGT. The V and J ends lost 7 bases and 5 bases, in that order; junction bases with no gene match: 3. For the CDR3, the DNA is TGTGCCAGCAATACAGGGGGGTATGGCTACACCTTC. Protein: CASNTGGYGYTF.

This chain joins TRBV5-1 and TRBJ2-1; no clear D gene. The V end was cut by 6 bases, the J end by 3 bases, with 7 bases between. Germline V gene data show CDR1 as SGHRS and CDR2 as YFSETQ. This CDR3 is 12 amino acids long. The CDR3, as DNA: TGCGCCAGCAAGGATGACTACAATGAGCAGTTCTTC. This sequence encodes CASKDDYNEQFF.

V and J are TRBV20-1 and TRBJ2-3, with D perhaps TRBD2 (5 bases). The CDR3 consists of 15 residues. V was cut by 6 bases and J by 5 bases, with 21 bases left in between. Germline assignment: CDR1 DFQATT and CDR2 SNEGSKA (reference sequence). Here the CDR3 reads CSAPGPDFAGDTQYF. In DNA form, the CDR3 reads TGCAGTGCCCCGGGCCCGGATTTTGCGGGAGATACGCAGTATTTT.

Ten or more counts support this clonotype. The rearrangement uses TRBV7-9 and TRBJ2-1, with no clear D. V was cut by 2 bases and J by 10 bases, with 15 bases left in between. The germline V gene has CDR1 SEHNR and CDR2 FQNEAQ (reference sequence). The CDR3 is 14 residues long. DNA of the CDR3: TGTGCCAGCAGCTTAAATCACTTGACTGGGGAGCAGTTCTTC. Its protein product is CASSLNHLTGEQFF.